This record covers a single TCR beta chain. V dropped 1 base and J dropped 4 bases, with 11 bases sitting between them. The length of the CDR3 is 15 residues. The germline V gene has CDR1 MNHNS and CDR2 SASEGT. This sample stems from a study of blood T cell repertoires in COVID-19. Assay: immunoSEQ multiplex PCR; the TCRdb copy retains only in-frame clones and omits some. This table holds about 200,000 clones, about 86% found once. The sequence came from a man aged 35 to 55 who had recovered from COVID-19. The chain links TRBV6-1 to TRBJ1-5; D not resolved. Sequencing was carried out using PBMCs or T cells enriched from blood (not recorded which). CDR3 protein: CASSEVTDQNQPQHF. DNA of the CDR3: TGTGCCAGCAGTGAAGTCACAGATCAAAATCAGCCCCAGCATTTT.